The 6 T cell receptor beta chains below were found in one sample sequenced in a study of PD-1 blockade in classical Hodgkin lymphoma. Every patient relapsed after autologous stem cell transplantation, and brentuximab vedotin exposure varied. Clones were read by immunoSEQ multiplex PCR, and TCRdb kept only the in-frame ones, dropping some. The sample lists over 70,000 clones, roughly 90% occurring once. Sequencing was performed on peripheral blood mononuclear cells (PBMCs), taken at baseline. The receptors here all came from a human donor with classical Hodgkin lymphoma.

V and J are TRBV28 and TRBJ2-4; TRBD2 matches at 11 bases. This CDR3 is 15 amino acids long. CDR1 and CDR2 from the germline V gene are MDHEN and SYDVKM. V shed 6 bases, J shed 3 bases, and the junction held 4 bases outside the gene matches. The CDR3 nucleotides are TGTGCCAGCAGGTCGGGACTAGCGGACAAAAACATTCAGTACTTC. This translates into CASRSGLADKNIQYF.

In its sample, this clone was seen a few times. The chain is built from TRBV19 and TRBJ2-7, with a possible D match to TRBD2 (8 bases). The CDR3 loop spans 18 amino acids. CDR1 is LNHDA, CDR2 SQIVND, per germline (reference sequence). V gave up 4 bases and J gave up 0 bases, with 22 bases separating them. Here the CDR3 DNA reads TGTGCCAGTAGTAAGGGGGCGAAAGCGGGAGCGAGCTCCTACGAGCAGTACTTC. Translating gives CASSKGAKAGASSYEQYF.

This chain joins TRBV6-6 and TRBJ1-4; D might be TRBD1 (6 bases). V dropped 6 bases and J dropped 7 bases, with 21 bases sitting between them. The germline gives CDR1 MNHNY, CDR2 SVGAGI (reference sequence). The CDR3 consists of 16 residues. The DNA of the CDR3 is TGTGCCAGCAGACCCCGGGTGGGGGCGGCGGGTGAAAAACTGTTTTTT. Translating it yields CASRPRVGAAGEKLFF.

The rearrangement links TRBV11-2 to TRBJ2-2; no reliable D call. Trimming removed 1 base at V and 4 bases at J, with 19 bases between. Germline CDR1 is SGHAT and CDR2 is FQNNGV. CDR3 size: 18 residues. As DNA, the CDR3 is TGTGCCAGCAGCTTAGGGCCCCTAAACCCTAGAAGCACCGGGGAGCTGTTTTTT. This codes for CASSLGPLNPRSTGELFF.

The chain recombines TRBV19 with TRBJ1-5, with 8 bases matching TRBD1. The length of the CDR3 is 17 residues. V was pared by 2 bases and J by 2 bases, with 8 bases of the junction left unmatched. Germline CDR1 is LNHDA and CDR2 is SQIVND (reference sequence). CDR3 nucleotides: TGTGCCAGTAGTATAACCCCAGGGGGCTGGGGCAATCAGCCCCAGCATTTT. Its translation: CASSITPGGWGNQPQHF. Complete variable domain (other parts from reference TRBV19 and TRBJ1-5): DGGITQSPKYLFRKEGQNVTLSCEQNLNHDAMYWYRQDPGQGLRLIYYSQIVNDFQKGDIAEGYSVSREKKESFPLTVTSAQKNPTAFYLCASSITPGGWGNQPQHFGDGTRLSIL.

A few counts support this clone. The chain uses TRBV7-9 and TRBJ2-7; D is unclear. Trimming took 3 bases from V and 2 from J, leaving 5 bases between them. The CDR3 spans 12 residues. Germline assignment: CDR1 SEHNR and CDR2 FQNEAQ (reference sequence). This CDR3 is CASSLTAYEQYF. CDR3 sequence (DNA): TGTGCCAGCAGCTTGACGGCCTACGAGCAGTACTTC.